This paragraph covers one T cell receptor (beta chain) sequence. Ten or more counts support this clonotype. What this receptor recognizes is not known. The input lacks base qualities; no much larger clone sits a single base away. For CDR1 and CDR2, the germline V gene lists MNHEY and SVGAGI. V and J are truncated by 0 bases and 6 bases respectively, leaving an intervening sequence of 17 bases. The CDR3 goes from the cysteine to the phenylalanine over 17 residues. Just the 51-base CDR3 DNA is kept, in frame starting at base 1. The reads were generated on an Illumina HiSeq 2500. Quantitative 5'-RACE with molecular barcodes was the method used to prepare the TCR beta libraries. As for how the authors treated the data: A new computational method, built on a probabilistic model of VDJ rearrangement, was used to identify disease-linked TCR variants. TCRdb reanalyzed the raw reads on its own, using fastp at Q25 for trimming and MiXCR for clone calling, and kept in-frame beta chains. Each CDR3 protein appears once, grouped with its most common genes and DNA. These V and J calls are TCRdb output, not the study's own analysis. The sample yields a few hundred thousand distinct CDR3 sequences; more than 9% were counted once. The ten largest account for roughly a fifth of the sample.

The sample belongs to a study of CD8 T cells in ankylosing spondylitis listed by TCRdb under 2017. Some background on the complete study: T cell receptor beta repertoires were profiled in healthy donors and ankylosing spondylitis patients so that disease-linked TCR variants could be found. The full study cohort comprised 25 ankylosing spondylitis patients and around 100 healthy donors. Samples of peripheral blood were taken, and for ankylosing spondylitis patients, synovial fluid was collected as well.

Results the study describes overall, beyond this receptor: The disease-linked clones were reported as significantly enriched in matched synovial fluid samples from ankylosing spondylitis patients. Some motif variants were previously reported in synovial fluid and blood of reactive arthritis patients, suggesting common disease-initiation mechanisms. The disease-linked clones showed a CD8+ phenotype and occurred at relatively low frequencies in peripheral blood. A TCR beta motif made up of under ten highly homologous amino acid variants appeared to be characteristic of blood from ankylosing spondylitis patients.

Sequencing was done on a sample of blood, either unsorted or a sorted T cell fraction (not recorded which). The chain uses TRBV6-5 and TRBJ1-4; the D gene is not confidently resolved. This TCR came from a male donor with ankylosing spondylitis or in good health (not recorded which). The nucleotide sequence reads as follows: TGTGCCAGCAGTTACTCGAGATGGAAAGGGAGACATGAAAAACTGTTTTTT. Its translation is CASSYSRWKGRHEKLFF.